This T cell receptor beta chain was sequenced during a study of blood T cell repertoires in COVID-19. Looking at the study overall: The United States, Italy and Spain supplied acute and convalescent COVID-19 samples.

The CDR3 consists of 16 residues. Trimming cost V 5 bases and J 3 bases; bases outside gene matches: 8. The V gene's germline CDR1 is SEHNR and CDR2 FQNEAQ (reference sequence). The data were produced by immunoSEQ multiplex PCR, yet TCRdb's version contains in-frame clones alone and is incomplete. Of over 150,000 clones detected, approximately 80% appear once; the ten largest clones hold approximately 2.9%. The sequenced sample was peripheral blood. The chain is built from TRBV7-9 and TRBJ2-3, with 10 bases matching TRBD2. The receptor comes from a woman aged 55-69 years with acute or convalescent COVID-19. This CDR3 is CASSQLAGRGTDTQYF. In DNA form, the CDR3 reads TGTGCCAGCAGCCAACTAGCGGGGCGGGGGACAGATACGCAGTATTTT.